This T cell receptor beta chain was obtained from a study of regulatory T cells in long-lasting Graves disease. Study-wide context: New Graves' disease cases had less than 3 months of antithyroid drugs.

V lost 9 bases, J lost 5 bases, and 9 bases stayed unmatched. The CDR3 is 14 amino acids. Germline V gene lookup returns CDR1 MNHNS and CDR2 SASEGT. Details on this clonotype: What it recognizes is unknown.

Documented time point: newly diagnosed GD, antithyroid drugs for less than 3 months. Following extraction of RNA from PBMCs, that RNA was used to make the TCR library. Findings and caveats of the study: Whereas 900 to 1,000 public clonotypes were shared by new patients, persistent patients shared more, at 2,500 to 3,500. TRBV28 was favored in persistent disease, as were TRBJ1-2 and TRBJ2-5.

CDR3 regions were amplified by Arm-PCR using iRepertoire HTBI primers to build TCR beta libraries. Each CDR3 protein is one row after TCRdb ran MiXCR on the multiplex PCR reads. Among around 500,000 distinct CDR3 sequences listed, about 16% were seen once. In addition, the sample was reused for a study of T cells in Graves' hyperthyroidism and ophthalmopathy. As that study records: Primed by the HTBI set, a first-round RT-PCR was run on the TCR CDR3.

This clonotype originated in a middle-aged woman with Graves disease. This chain uses TRBV6-1 with TRBJ1-2; 10 positions agree with TRBD1. This material consisted of peripheral blood mononuclear cells (PBMCs), taken at new diagnosis, from a patient treated with antithyroid drugs. The CDR3, as DNA: TGTGCCAGGCTCCGGGACAGGGGATGGTATGGCTACACCTTC. Translating gives CARLRDRGWYGYTF.